The 5 T cell receptor beta chains given below trace back to one sample, sequenced in a study of blood T cells in healthy people across ages. Through a sample-barcoded 5' primer and a J-beta primer mix, a second PCR was run for about 6 to 12 cycles. TCRdb reprocessed the 5' RACE reads with MiXCR, giving one entry per CDR3 protein. The sample has 650,000 to 950,000 distinct CDR3 sequences, roughly 44% seen once. The sequenced sample consisted of blood. All receptors derive from a man aged 60 to 69 in good health.

This clonotype has more than one count but fewer than ten. The CDR3 nucleotides are TGTGCCAGCAGCGGGCGGGGGGGCCAGGCAGATACGCAGTATTTT. Residues: CASSGRGGQADTQYF. The V call is TRBV7-3, the J call TRBJ2-3; 9 nucleotides agree with TRBD2. Germline V lookup: CDR1 SGHTA, CDR2 FQGTGA. The CDR3 consists of 15 residues. The V segment lost 5 bases and the J segment 4 bases; nucleotides outside the gene matches: 7.

The gene calls are TRBV20-1 and TRBJ1-2; 10 bases match TRBD1. Losses at the gene ends were 2 bases for V and 4 bases for J; bases not matched to a gene: 4. Germline-derived CDR1 and CDR2 are DFQATT and SNEGSKA (reference sequence). The CDR3 consists of 14 residues. CDR3 residues: CSARMGQGIYGYTF. For the CDR3, the DNA is TGCAGTGCTAGAATGGGACAGGGGATCTATGGCTACACCTTC.

This clonotype has ten or more counts. The rearrangement links TRBV6-6 to TRBJ2-6; TRBD1 agrees at 7 bases. The ends lost 0 bases at V and 1 base at J; junction bases unmatched: 6. The CDR3 extends over 18 amino acids. Germline CDR1 and CDR2: MNHNY and SVGAGI (reference sequence). Here the CDR3 reads CASSYSRGRGSGANVLTF. DNA of the CDR3: TGTGCCAGCAGTTACTCGAGAGGCAGGGGGTCTGGGGCCAACGTCCTGACTTTC.

The CDR3 sequence: CASSLVLGKEGYTF. Written as DNA, the CDR3 is TGCGCCAGCAGCTTGGTTTTAGGGAAGGAAGGCTACACCTTC. This chain links TRBV5-1 with TRBJ1-2; D is uncertain. V lost 0 bases, J lost 8 bases, and 14 bases lay in between. CDR3 length equals 14 residues. Germline V gives CDR1 SGHRS, CDR2 YFSETQ.

The chain carries TRBV11-2 and TRBJ1-1, with a possible D match to TRBD1 (6 bases). The V gene lost 5 bases and the J gene lost 4 bases, with 14 bases spanning the gap. Germline V gene data show CDR1 as SGHAT and CDR2 as FQNNGV. The CDR3 extends over 14 amino acids. CDR3 DNA sequence: TGTGCCAGCAGCCTACAGGGAGGGGGCACTGAAGCTTTCTTT. This gives the protein CASSLQGGGTEAFF.